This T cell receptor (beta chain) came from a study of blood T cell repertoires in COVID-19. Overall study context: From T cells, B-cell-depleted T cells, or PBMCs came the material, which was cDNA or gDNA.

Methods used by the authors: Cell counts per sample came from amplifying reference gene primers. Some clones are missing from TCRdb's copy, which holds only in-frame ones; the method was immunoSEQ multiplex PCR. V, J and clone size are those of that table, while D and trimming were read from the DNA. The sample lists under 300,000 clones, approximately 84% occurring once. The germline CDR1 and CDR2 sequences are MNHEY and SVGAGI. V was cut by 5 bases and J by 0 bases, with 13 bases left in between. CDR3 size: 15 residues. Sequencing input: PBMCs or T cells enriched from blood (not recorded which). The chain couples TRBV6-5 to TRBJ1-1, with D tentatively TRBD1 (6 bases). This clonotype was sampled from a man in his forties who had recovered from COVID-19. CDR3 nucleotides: TGTGCCAGCAGTCTCGACGGACAGATGAACACTGAAGCTTTCTTT. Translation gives CASSLDGQMNTEAFF.